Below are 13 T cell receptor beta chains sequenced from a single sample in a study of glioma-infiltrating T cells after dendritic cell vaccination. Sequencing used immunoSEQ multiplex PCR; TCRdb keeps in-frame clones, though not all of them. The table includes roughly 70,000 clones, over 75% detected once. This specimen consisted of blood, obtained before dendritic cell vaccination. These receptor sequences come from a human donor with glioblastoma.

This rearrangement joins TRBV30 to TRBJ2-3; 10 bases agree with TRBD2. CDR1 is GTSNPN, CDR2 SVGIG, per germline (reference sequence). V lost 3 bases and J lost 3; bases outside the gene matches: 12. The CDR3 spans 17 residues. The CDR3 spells CAWSPLRTSGRTDTQYF. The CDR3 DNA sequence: TGTGCCTGGAGCCCCTTGAGGACTAGCGGACGTACAGATACGCAGTATTTT.

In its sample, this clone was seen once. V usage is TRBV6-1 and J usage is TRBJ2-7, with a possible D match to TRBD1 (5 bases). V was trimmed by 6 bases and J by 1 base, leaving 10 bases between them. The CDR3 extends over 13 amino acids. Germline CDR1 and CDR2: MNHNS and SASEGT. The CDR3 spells CASSYGQSYEQYF. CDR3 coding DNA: TGTGCCAGCAGCTACGGACAATCCTACGAGCAGTACTTC.

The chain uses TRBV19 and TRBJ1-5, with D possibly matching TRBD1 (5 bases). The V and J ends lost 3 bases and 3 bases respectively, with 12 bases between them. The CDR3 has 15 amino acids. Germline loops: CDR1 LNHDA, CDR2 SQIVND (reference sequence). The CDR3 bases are TGTGCCAGTAGTATGATCGGGGGGGTCAATCAGCCCCAGCATTTT. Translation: CASSMIGGVNQPQHF.

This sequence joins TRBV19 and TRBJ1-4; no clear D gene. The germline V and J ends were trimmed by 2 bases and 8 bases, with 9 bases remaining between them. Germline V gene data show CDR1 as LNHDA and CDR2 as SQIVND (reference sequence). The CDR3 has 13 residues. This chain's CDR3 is CASSISFGEKLFF. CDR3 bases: TGTGCCAGTAGTATAAGTTTCGGGGAAAAACTGTTTTTT.

The CDR3 DNA reads as TGTGCCAGCTCACGACAAGACAGCGCCCCTAACTATGGCTACACCTTC. Protein sequence: CASSRQDSAPNYGYTF. The V gene is TRBV18, the J gene TRBJ1-2; D is possibly TRBD1 (5 bases). The CDR3 loop spans 16 amino acids. The V and J ends lost 4 bases and 0 bases respectively, with 15 bases between them. The germline V gene has CDR1 KGHSH and CDR2 LQKENI.

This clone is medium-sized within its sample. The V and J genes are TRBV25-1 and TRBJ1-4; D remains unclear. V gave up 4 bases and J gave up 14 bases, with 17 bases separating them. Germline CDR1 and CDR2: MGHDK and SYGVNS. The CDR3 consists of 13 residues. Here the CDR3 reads CASSGPFGLRLFF. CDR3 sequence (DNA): TGTGCCAGCAGTGGTCCCTTTGGGTTGAGGCTGTTTTTT.

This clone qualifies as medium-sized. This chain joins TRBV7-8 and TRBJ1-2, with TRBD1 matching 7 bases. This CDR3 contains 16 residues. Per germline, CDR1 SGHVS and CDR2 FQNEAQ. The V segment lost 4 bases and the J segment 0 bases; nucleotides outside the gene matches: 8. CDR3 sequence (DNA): TGTGCCAGCAGCTACAACTCAGGGGGAGCTAACTATGGCTACACCTTC. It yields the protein CASSYNSGGANYGYTF.

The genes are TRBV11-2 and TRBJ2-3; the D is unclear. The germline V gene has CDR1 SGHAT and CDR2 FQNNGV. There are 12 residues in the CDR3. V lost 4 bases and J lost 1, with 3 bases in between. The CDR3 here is CASSSGTDTQYF. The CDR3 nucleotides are TGTGCCAGCAGCTCTGGCACAGATACGCAGTATTTT.

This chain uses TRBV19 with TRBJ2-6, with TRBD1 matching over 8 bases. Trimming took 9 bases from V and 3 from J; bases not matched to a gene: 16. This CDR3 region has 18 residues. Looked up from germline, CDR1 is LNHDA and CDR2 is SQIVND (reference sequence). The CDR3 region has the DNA TGTGCCAGCGCTGTTCGGCGACAGGGGTCGGGTGGGGCCAACGTCCTGACTTTC. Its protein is CASAVRRQGSGGANVLTF. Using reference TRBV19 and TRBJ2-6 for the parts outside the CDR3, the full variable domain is DGGITQSPKYLFRKEGQNVTLSCEQNLNHDAMYWYRQDPGQGLRLIYYSQIVNDFQKGDIAEGYSVSREKKESFPLTVTSAQKNPTAFYLCASAVRRQGSGGANVLTFGAGSRLTVL.

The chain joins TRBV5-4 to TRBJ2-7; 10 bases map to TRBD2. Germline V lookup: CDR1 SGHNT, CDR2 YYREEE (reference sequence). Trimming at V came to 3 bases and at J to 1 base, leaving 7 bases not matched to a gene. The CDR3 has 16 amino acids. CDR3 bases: TGTGCCAGCAGCTCCGGACCGGGACTAGCGTCCTACGAGCAGTACGTC. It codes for CASSSGPGLASYEQYV.

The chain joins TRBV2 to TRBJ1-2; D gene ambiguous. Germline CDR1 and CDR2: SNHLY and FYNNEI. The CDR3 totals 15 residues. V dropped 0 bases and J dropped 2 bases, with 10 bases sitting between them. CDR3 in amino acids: CASSEASGRNYGYTF. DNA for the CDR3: TGTGCCAGCAGTGAAGCCAGTGGGAGGAACTATGGCTACACCTTC.

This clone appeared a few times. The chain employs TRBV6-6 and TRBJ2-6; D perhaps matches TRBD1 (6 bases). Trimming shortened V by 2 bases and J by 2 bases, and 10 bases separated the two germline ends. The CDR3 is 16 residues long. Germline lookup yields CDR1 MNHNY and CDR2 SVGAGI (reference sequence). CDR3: CASSYQQGTGANVLTF. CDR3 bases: TGTGCCAGCAGTTACCAACAGGGAACTGGGGCCAACGTCCTGACTTTC.

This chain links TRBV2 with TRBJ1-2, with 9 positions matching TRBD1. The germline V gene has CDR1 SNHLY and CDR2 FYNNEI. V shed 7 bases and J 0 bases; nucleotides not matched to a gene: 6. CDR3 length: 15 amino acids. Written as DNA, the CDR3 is TGTGCCAGCAAGACAGGGGGGACGACTAACTATGGCTACACCTTC. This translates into CASKTGGTTNYGYTF.